These 15 T cell receptor beta chains originate from one sample sequenced in a study of T cell responses to AZD1222 COVID-19 vaccine. Measured with immunoSEQ multiplex PCR; TCRdb has only the in-frame clones, and not every one. The profile shows 65,000 to 75,000 clones, about 78% of them singletons. The specimen comprised peripheral blood, sampled 28 days after the second AZD1222 dose. Every receptor here comes from an adult who received the AZD1222 COVID-19 vaccine.

This rearrangement joins TRBV15 to TRBJ2-1; 7 bases align to TRBD1. The CDR3 length is 19 residues. The germline gives CDR1 LNHNV, CDR2 YYDKDF (reference sequence). Trimming took 0 bases from V and 0 from J; bases not matched to a gene: 11. CDR3 DNA: TGTGCCACCAGCAGAGAGGGGGCCAGGGGGTTAGGCTCCTACAATGAGCAGTTCTTC. Protein sequence: CATSREGARGLGSYNEQFF.

The genes are TRBV6-1 and TRBJ1-5, with D hard to call. CDR1 is MNHNS and CDR2 is SASEGT in the germline V gene. Trimming left V 0 bases short and J 0 bases short, with 9 bases between. CDR3 length equals 16 residues. The CDR3 bases are TGTGCCAGCAGTGAAGCGTGGGAATATAGCAATCAGCCCCAGCATTTT. It specifies CASSEAWEYSNQPQHF.

V usage is TRBV6-1 and J usage is TRBJ2-3; perhaps TRBD2 as D (6 bases). V shed 4 bases and J shed 0 bases, with 20 bases lying between them. CDR1 and CDR2 from the germline V gene are MNHNS and SASEGT. The CDR3 spans 18 residues. CDR3 DNA: TGTGCCAGCAGTGGTCCCGGGACTTCTACGTCTAGCACAGATACGCAGTATTTT. Translated, it gives CASSGPGTSTSSTDTQYF.

The chain couples TRBV7-8 to TRBJ2-3; 9 bases match TRBD2. The germline V gene has CDR1 SGHVS and CDR2 FQNEAQ. The V segment lost 3 bases and the J segment 4 bases; nucleotides outside the gene matches: 5. There are 15 residues in the CDR3. The CDR3 coding sequence is TGTGCCAGCAGCTTTGCTAGCGGGGTCGCAGATACGCAGTATTTT. It encodes CASSFASGVADTQYF.

Only one count was recorded for this clone. The gene calls are TRBV7-2 and TRBJ2-7; D is unclear. The germline V gene has CDR1 SGHTA and CDR2 FQGNSA. The CDR3 loop spans 13 amino acids. V lost 4 bases and J 0 bases, leaving 7 bases between the germline ends. The CDR3 DNA reads as TGTGCCAGCAGCTCACCTAACTCCTACGAGCAGTACTTC. It codes for CASSSPNSYEQYF. The complete variable domain, with remaining parts taken from reference TRBV7-2 and TRBJ2-7, reads GAGVSQSPSNKVTEKGKDVELRCDPISGHTALYWYRQSLGQGLEFLIYFQGNSAPDKSGLPSDRFSAERTGGSVSTLTIQRTQQEDSAVYLCASSSPNSYEQYFGPGTRLTVT.

The V gene is TRBV29-1, the J gene TRBJ1-2; no firm D call. The CDR3 runs 8 residues. CDR1 is SQVTM, CDR2 ANQGSEA, per germline. V gave up 4 bases and J gave up 8 bases, with 2 bases separating them. The CDR3 spells CSVGGYTF. The CDR3 DNA reads as TGCAGCGTTGGAGGCTACACCTTC.

The genes are TRBV7-6 and TRBJ2-3; TRBD2 matches 8 bases. Germline V gene sequence: CDR1 SGHVS, CDR2 FNYEAQ. The CDR3 extends over 15 amino acids. With V trimmed by 5 bases and J by 4 bases, 8 bases remained unmatched. The CDR3 DNA sequence: TGTGCCAGCAGCCGGGGAGCGGGAGTGGCAGATACGCAGTATTTT. This sequence encodes CASSRGAGVADTQYF. The whole variable domain, filled in from reference TRBV7-6 and TRBJ2-3, reads GAGVSQSPRYKVTKRGQDVALRCDPISGHVSLYWYRQALGQGPEFLTYFNYEAQQDKSGLPNDRFSAERPEGSISTLTIQRTEQRDSAMYRCASSRGAGVADTQYFGPGTRLTVL.

V is TRBV6-2 or TRBV6-3 and J is TRBJ2-1; weak D call: TRBD1 (6 bases). The CDR3 is made up of 12 amino acids. Trimming stripped 2 bases from V and 7 bases from J, with 6 bases between. Germline CDR1 is MNHEY and CDR2 is SVGEGT. The CDR3 region is CASSYRGNEQFF. The CDR3 coding sequence is TGTGCCAGCAGTTACAGGGGGAATGAGCAGTTCTTC.

This clone was observed a few times. The chain is built from TRBV6-5 and TRBJ2-7, with D tentatively TRBD2 (6 bases). The CDR3 totals 13 residues. CDR1 and CDR2 (germline): MNHEY, SVGAGI. The V gene lost 5 bases and the J gene lost 3 bases, with 11 bases spanning the gap. The CDR3 DNA is TGTGCCAGCAGTAGGGCCGGGGGCTACGAGCAGTACTTC. Its protein product is CASSRAGGYEQYF.

The V gene is TRBV5-1, the J gene TRBJ1-4; 7 bases map to TRBD1. Trimming at V came to 5 bases and at J to 4 bases, leaving 5 bases not matched to a gene. The CDR3 is 14 amino acids. Per the germline V gene, CDR1 is SGHRS and CDR2 is YFSETQ. The CDR3 region has the DNA TGCGCCAGCAGGGTGGGGGACAGTAATGAAAAACTGTTTTTT. Its protein product is CASRVGDSNEKLFF.

The chain recombines TRBV2 with TRBJ2-7; 7 bases align to TRBD1. CDR3 size: 13 residues. V shed 7 bases, J shed 2 bases, and the junction held 5 bases outside the gene matches. The germline V gene encodes CDR1 SNHLY and CDR2 FYNNEI. The CDR3 DNA sequence: TGTGCCAGCAAAACAGGGGCCCCCTACGAGCAGTACTTC. Translation: CASKTGAPYEQYF.

The chain is built from TRBV29-1 and TRBJ2-5, with D unclear. CDR3 length: 16 amino acids. Trimming shortened V by 0 bases and J by 2 bases, and 16 bases separated the two germline ends. The V gene's germline CDR1 is SQVTM and CDR2 ANQGSEA. The CDR3 is CSVEDTVGQTQETQYF. The DNA of the CDR3 is TGCAGCGTTGAAGATACGGTAGGCCAGACTCAAGAGACCCAGTACTTC.

The chain recombines TRBV5-4 with TRBJ2-5; 12 nucleotides agree with TRBD2. Germline assignment: CDR1 SGHNT and CDR2 YYREEE (reference sequence). This CDR3 has 17 residues. V shed 0 bases and J 5 bases; nucleotides not matched to a gene: 8. CDR3 sequence reads: CASSLARASGGVETQYF. The CDR3 DNA reads TGTGCCAGCAGCTTGGCCCGTGCTAGCGGGGGGGTTGAGACCCAGTACTTC.

The chain carries TRBV7-8 and TRBJ2-7, with a possible D match to TRBD2 (6 bases). Germline V CDR1 and CDR2: SGHVS, FQNEAQ. CDR3 length: 14 residues. V was cut by 6 bases and J by 1 base, with 13 bases left in between. The DNA of the CDR3 is TGTGCCAGCAGGGTCGGGAGTGGGTCCTACGAGCAGTACTTC. Translation gives CASRVGSGSYEQYF.

V and J are TRBV28 and TRBJ2-3, with 11 bases aligning to TRBD2. The germline V gene has CDR1 MDHEN and CDR2 SYDVKM. The CDR3 spans 15 residues. After removal of 5 bases from V and 2 bases from J, the junction contained 3 bases not matched to a gene. CDR3 sequence reads: CASSPSGRSTDTQYF. CDR3 coding DNA: TGTGCCAGCAGTCCTAGCGGGAGGTCCACAGATACGCAGTATTTT. The variable domain in full, completed from reference TRBV28 and TRBJ2-3, reads DVKVTQSSRYLVKRTGEKVFLECVQDMDHENMFWYRQDPGLGLRLIYFSYDVKMKEKGDIPEGYSVSREKKERFSLILESASTNQTSMYLCASSPSGRSTDTQYFGPGTRLTVL.